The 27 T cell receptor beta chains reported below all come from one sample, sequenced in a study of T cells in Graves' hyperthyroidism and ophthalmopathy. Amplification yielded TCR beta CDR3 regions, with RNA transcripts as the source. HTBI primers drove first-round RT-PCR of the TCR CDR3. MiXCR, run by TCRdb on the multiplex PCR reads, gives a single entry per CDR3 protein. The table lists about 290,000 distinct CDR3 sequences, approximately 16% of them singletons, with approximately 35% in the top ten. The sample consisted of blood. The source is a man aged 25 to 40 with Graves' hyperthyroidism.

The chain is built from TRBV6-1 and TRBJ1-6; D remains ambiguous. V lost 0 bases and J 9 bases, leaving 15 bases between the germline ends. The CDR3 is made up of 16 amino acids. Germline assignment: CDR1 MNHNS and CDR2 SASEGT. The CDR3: CASSEAYRLPGSPLHF. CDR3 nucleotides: TGTGCCAGCAGTGAAGCGTACAGATTGCCGGGTTCACCCCTCCACTTT.

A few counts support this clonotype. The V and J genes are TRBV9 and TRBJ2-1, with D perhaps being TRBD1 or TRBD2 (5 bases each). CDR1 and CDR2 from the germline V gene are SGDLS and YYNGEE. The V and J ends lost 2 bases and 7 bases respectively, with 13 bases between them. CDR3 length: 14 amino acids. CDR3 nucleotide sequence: TGTGCCAGCAGCGTGTCCGGGACGCTTAATGAGCAGTTCTTC. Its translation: CASSVSGTLNEQFF.

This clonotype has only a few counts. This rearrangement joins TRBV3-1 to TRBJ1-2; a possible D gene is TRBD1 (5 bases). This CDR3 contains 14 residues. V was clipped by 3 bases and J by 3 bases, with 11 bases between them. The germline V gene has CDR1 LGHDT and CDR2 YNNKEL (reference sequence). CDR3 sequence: CASSHPGTDYGYTF. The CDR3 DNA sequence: TGTGCCAGCAGCCATCCCGGGACGGACTATGGCTACACCTTC.

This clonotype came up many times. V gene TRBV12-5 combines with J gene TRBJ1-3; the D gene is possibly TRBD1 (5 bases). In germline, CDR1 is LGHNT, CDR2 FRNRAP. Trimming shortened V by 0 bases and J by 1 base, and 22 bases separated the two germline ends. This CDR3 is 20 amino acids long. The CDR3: CASGLVLDSTGLRSGNTIYF. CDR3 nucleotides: TGTGCTAGTGGTTTGGTACTCGACAGTACCGGACTGAGGTCTGGAAACACCATATATTTT.

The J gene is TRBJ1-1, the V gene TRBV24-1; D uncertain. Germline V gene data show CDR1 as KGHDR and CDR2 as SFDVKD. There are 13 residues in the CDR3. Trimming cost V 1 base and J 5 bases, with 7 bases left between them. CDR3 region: CATSDFGETEAFF. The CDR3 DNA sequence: TGTGCCACCAGTGATTTTGGGGAGACTGAAGCTTTCTTT.

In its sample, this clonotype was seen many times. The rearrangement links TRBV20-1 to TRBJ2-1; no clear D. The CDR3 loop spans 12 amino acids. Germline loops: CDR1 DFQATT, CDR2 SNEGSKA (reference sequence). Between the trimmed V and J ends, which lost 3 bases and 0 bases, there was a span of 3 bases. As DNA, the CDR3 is TGCAGTGCTAGCCGCTCCTACAATGAGCAGTTCTTC. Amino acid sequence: CSASRSYNEQFF.

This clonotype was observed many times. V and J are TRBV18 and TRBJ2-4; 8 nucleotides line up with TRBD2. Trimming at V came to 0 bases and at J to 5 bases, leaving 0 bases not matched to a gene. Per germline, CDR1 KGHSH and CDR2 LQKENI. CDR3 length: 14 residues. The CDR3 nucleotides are TGTGCCAGCTCACCACCAGCGGGAGAAAACATTCAGTACTTC. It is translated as CASSPPAGENIQYF.

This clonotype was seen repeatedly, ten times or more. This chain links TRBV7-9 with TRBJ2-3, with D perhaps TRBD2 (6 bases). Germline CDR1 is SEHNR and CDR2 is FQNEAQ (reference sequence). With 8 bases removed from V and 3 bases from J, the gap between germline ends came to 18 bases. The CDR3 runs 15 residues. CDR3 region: CASRLGSGSTDTQYF. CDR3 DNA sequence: TGTGCCAGCCGCCTCGGGAGCGGTAGTACAGATACGCAGTATTTT. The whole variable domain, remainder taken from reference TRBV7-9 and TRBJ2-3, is DTGVSQNPRHKITKRGQNVTFRCDPISEHNRLYWYRQTLGQGPEFLTYFQNEAQLEKSRLLSDRFSAERPKGSFSTLEIQRTEQGDSAMYLCASRLGSGSTDTQYFGPGTRLTVL.

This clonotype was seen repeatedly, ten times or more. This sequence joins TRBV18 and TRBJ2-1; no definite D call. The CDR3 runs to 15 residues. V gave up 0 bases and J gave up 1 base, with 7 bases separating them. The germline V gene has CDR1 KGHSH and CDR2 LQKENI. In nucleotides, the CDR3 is TGTGCCAGCTCACCACCGTGGGTTTCCTACAATGAGCAGTTCTTC. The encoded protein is CASSPPWVSYNEQFF.

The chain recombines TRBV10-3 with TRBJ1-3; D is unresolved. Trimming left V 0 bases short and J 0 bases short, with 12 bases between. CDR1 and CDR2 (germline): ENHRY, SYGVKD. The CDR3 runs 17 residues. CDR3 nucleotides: TGTGCCATCAGTGAGTCTAGAACTGCGCGCTCTGGAAACACCATATATTTT. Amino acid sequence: CAISESRTARSGNTIYF.

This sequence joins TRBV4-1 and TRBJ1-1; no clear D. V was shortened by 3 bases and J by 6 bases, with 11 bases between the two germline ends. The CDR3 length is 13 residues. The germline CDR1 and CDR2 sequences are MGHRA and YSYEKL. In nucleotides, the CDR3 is TGCGCCAGCAGCCAGACTCCGGCCGCTGAAGCTTTCTTT. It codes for CASSQTPAAEAFF.

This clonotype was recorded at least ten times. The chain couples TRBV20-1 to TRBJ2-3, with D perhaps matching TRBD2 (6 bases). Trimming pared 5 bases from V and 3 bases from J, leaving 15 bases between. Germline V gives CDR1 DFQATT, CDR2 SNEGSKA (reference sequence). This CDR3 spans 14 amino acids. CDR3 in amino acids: CSAQRRALTDTQYF. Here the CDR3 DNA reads TGCAGTGCTCAGAGGAGGGCCTTGACAGATACGCAGTATTTT.

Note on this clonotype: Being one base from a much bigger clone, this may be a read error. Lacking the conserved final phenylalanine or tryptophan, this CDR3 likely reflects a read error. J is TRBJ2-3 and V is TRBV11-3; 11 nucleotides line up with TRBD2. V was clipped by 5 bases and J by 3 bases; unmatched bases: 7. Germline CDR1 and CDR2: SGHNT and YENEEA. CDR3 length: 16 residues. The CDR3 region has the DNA TGTGCCAGCAGCCCCCGGGCTAGCGGGAGGACAGATACGCAGTATCTT. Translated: CASSPRASGRTDTQYL.

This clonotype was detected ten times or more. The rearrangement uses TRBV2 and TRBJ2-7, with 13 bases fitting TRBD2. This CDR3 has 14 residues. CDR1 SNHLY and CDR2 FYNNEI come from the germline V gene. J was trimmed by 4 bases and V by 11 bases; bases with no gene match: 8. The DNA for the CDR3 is TGTGCCTGGGGACTAGCGGGAAATCCGTACGAGCAGTACTTC. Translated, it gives CAWGLAGNPYEQYF.

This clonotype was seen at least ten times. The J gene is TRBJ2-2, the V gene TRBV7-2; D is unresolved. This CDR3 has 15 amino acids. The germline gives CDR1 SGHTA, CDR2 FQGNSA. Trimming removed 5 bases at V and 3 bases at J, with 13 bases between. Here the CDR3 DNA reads TGTGCCAGCAGCCTGGTTGAGTTTGACACCGGGGAGCTGTTTTTT. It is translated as CASSLVEFDTGELFF.

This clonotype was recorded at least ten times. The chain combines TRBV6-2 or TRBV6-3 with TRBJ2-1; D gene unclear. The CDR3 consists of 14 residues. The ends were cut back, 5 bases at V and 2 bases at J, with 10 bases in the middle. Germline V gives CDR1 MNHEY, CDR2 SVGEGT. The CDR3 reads CASSLSGPYNEQFF. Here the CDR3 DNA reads TGTGCCAGCAGTCTCTCCGGCCCCTACAATGAGCAGTTCTTC.

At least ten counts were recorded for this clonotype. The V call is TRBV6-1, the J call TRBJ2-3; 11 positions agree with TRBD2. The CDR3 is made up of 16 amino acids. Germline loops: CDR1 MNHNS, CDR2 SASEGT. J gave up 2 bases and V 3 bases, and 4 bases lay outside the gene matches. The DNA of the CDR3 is TGTGCCAGCAGTGATGGGACTAGCGGCATCACAGATACGCAGTATTTT. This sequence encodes CASSDGTSGITDTQYF.

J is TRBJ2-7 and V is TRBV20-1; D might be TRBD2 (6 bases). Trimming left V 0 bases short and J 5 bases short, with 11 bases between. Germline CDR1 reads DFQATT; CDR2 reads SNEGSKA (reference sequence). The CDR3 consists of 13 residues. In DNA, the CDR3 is TGCAGTGCTAGAGAAGGCGGGAACCACGAGCAGTACTTC. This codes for CSAREGGNHEQYF.

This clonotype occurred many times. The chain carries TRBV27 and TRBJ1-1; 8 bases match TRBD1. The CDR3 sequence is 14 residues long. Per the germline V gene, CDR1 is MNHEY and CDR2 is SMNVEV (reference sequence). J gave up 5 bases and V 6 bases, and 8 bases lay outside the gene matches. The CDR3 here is CASRGGTGGTEAFF. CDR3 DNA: TGTGCCAGCAGGGGGGGGACAGGAGGAACTGAAGCTTTCTTT.

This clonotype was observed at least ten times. The CDR3: CSARPGVTFGSNQPQHF. The CDR3 coding sequence is TGCAGTGCTAGACCAGGGGTAACGTTTGGGAGCAATCAGCCCCAGCATTTT. V is TRBV20-1 and J is TRBJ1-5; maybe TRBD1 (6 bases). Germline CDR1 DFQATT, CDR2 SNEGSKA (reference sequence). The V and J ends lost 2 bases and 1 base respectively, with 18 bases between them. The CDR3 runs to 17 residues.

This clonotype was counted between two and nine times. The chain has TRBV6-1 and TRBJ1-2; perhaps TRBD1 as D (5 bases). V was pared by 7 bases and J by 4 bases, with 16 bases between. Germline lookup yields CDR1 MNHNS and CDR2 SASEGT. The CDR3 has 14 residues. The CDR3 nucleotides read TGTGCCAGCATCGGGGTGGGGACCGGCTATGGCTACACCTTC. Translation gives CASIGVGTGYGYTF.

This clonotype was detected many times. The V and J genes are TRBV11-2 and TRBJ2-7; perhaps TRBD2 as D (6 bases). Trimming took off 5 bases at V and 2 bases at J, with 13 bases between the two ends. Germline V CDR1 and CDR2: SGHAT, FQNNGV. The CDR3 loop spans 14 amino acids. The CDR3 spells CASSGRLVPYEQYF. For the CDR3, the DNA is TGTGCCAGCAGCGGCAGACTAGTCCCCTACGAGCAGTACTTC.

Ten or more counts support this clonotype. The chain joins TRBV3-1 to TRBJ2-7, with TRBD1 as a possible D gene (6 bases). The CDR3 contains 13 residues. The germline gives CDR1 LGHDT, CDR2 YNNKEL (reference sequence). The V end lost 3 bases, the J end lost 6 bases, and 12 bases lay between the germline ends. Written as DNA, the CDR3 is TGTGCCAGCAGCCAGAGGGGGTACGGCGAGCAGTACTTC. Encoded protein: CASSQRGYGEQYF.

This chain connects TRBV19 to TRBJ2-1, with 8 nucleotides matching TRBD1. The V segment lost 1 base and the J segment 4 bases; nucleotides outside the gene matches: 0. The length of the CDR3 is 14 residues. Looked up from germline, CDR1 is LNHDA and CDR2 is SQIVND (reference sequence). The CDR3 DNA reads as TGTGCCAGTAGTATAGGACAGGGGTACAATGAGCAGTTCTTC. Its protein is CASSIGQGYNEQFF.

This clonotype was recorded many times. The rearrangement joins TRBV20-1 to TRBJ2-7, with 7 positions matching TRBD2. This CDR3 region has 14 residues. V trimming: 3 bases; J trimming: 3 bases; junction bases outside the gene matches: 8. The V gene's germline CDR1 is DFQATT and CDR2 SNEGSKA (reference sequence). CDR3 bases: TGCAGTGCTAGGTCCCCCACTAGCGACTACGAGCAGTACTTC. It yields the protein CSARSPTSDYEQYF.

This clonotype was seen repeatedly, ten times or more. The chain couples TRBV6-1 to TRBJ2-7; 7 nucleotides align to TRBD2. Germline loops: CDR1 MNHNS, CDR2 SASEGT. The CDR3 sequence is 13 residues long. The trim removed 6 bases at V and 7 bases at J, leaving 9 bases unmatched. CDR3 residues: CASSSSGELEQYF. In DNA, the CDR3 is TGTGCCAGCAGCTCAAGCGGGGAACTGGAGCAGTACTTC.

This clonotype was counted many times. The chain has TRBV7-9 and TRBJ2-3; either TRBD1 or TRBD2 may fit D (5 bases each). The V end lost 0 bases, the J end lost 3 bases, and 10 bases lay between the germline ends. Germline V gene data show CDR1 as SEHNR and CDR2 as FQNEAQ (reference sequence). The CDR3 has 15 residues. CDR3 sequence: CASSLAGRTTDTQYF. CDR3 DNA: TGTGCCAGCAGCTTAGCGGGACGGACTACAGATACGCAGTATTTT.